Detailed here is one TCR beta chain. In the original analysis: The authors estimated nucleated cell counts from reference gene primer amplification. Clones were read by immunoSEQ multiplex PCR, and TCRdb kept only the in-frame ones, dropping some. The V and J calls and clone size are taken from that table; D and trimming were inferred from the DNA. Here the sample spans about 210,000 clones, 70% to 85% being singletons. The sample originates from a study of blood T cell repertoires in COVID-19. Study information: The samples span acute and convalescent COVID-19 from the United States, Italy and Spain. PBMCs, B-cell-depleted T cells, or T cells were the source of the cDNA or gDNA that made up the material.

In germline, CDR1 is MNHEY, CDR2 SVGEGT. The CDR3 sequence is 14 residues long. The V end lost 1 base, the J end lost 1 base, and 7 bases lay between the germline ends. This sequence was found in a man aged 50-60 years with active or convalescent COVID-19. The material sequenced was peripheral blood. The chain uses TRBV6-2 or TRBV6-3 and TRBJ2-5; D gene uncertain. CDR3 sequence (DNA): TGTGCCAGCAGTTACTACACATCCCAAGAGACCCAGTACTTC. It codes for CASSYYTSQETQYF.